This T cell receptor (beta chain) is from a study of neurological immune-mediated disorders. As for the study in general: Multiple sclerosis patients numbered some 35, with approximately 31 relapsing-remitting and 3 secondary progressive.

This clonotype occurred a few times. TCRdb re-derived calls from the 5' RACE reads in MiXCR, one entry per CDR3 protein. The data show over 60,000 distinct CDR3 sequences, approximately 5.2% seen once. The V gene end was trimmed by 6 bases and the J gene end by 2 bases; junction bases not matched to a gene: 8. This CDR3 spans 17 amino acids. The chain couples TRBV12-3 or TRBV12-4 to TRBJ2-6; 9 positions match TRBD1. Material for sequencing was PBMCs. The origin of this receptor is a woman in her twenties or thirties with multiple sclerosis. The CDR3 reads CASRPGQGAPGANVLTF. CDR3 sequence (DNA): TGTGCCAGCAGACCGGGACAGGGTGCTCCTGGGGCCAACGTCCTGACTTTC.